This section outlines one T cell receptor (beta chain) sequence together with its context. Per the authors' pipeline: From reference gene primer amplification, estimates of nucleated cell counts were derived. Profiled with immunoSEQ multiplex PCR; TCRdb holds only in-frame clones, not every one. The V and J calls and clone size are taken from that table; D and trimming were inferred from the DNA. The sample consists of approximately 60,000 clones, approximately 80% of them appearing once. The ends lost 6 bases at V and 7 bases at J; junction bases unmatched: 12. Germline V gene lookup returns CDR1 ENHRY and CDR2 SYGVKD. The length of the CDR3 is 18 residues. The data were taken from a study of blood T cell repertoires in COVID-19. The wider study: T cells, B-cell-depleted T cells, or PBMCs provided the cDNA or gDNA that served as material.

This TCR was recovered from a man aged 45 to 65 with active or convalescent COVID-19. The sample was peripheral blood. The chain couples TRBV10-3 to TRBJ2-1; 16 bases align to TRBD2. CDR3 bases: TGTGCCATCAGCGAACCGGGACTAGCGGGGGGGCCGGAGAATGAGCAGTTCTTC. This translates into CAISEPGLAGGPENEQFF.